The 29 T cell receptor beta chains in this list originate from one sample, sequenced in a study of response to subunit inactivated influenza vaccine. TCRdb ran MiXCR on the RT-PCR reads and lists one entry per CDR3 protein. The sample shows under 950,000 distinct CDR3 sequences, roughly 20% of them seen only once. The sample consisted of PBMCs from blood, taken roughly 5 days after vaccination. The origin of the receptors is a man aged 50 to 60 who received an inactivated influenza vaccine.

This clonotype was seen a few times. The genes are TRBV28 and TRBJ2-3, with D unresolved. The CDR3 sequence is 16 residues long. The V gene's germline CDR1 is MDHEN and CDR2 SYDVKM. The V end was cut by 1 base, the J end by 6 bases, with 17 bases between. The DNA of the CDR3 is TGTGCCAGCAGTTTATTTGTGGGTCCTGTGGGGGATACGCAGTATTTT. Translating it yields CASSLFVGPVGDTQYF.

A few counts support this clonotype. The J gene is TRBJ2-7, the V gene TRBV6-5; TRBD1 matches at 7 bases. The CDR3 totals 15 residues. Unmatched junction bases numbered 7, after V lost 1 base and J lost 4 bases. In germline, CDR1 is MNHEY, CDR2 SVGAGI. CDR3 residues: CASSYWSGGMYEQYF. Here the CDR3 DNA reads TGTGCCAGCAGTTACTGGTCAGGGGGAATGTACGAGCAGTACTTC.

V gene TRBV20-1 combines with J gene TRBJ2-2; D may be TRBD1 (7 bases). The CDR3 sequence is 14 residues long. Germline V gene data show CDR1 as DFQATT and CDR2 as SNEGSKA (reference sequence). Trimming removed 5 bases at V and 0 bases at J, with 10 bases between. Here the CDR3 reads CSAAGQTNTGELFF. For the CDR3, the DNA is TGCAGTGCTGCGGGACAGACGAACACCGGGGAGCTGTTTTTT.

This clonotype was seen a handful of times. The V call is TRBV6-1, the J call TRBJ1-2; no clear D gene. Trimming pared 7 bases from V and 4 bases from J, leaving 16 bases between. Germline V lookup: CDR1 MNHNS, CDR2 SASEGT. The CDR3 is 14 residues long. CDR3 bases: TGTGCCAGCACTAGGGCCTCGGGGTTCTATGGCTACACCTTC. Residues: CASTRASGFYGYTF.

In its sample, this clonotype was seen a few times. The chain recombines TRBV20-1 with TRBJ1-5; D is unclear. The germline V and J ends were trimmed by 8 bases and 4 bases, with 12 bases remaining between them. Germline V CDR1 and CDR2: DFQATT, SNEGSKA (reference sequence). This CDR3 is 12 amino acids long. The CDR3: CSLQKTNQPQHF. Written as DNA, the CDR3 is TGCAGTCTCCAGAAGACTAATCAGCCCCAGCATTTT.

This clonotype occurred a few times. The chain joins TRBV29-1 to TRBJ2-1; 7 bases are shared with TRBD1. Unmatched junction bases numbered 11, after V lost 1 base and J lost 5 bases. The CDR3 is 16 amino acids. Germline CDR1 and CDR2: SQVTM and ANQGSEA. The CDR3 protein is CSVEAFRGIRDNEQFF. The CDR3 nucleotides are TGCAGCGTTGAAGCGTTCAGGGGGATTAGAGACAATGAGCAGTTCTTC.

The sample holds many counts of this clonotype. This chain uses TRBV12-3 or TRBV12-4 with TRBJ2-1; possibly TRBD1 or TRBD2 for D (5 bases each). Trimming left V 5 bases short and J 7 bases short, with 12 bases between. The CDR3 consists of 13 residues. Written as DNA, the CDR3 is TGTGCCAGCAGTGCTGGGGGATGGAATGAGCAGTTCTTC. Translated: CASSAGGWNEQFF.

V usage is TRBV6-1 and J usage is TRBJ2-7, with 7 positions matching TRBD1. The J segment lost 6 bases and the V segment lost 4 bases, leaving 6 bases of the junction unmatched. This CDR3 is 13 amino acids long. Germline CDR1 and CDR2: MNHNS and SASEGT. The CDR3 DNA is TGTGCCAGCAGTGTAGACAGGGCCTCCGAGCAGTACTTC. As protein: CASSVDRASEQYF.

In this sample, this clonotype turned up a few times. The V gene is TRBV25-1, the J gene TRBJ2-3; 7 bases fit TRBD1. CDR1 MGHDK and CDR2 SYGVNS come from the germline V gene. The CDR3 runs 15 residues. Losses at the gene ends were 3 bases for V and 5 bases for J; bases not matched to a gene: 8. The CDR3 DNA reads as TGTGCCAGCAGTGATCCCTACGACAGGGAAGATACGCAGTATTTT. Translated: CASSDPYDREDTQYF.

This clonotype was found a few times. This chain connects TRBV10-3 to TRBJ2-1; D is unresolved. Per germline, CDR1 ENHRY and CDR2 SYGVKD. The V and J ends lost 7 bases and 0 bases respectively, with 10 bases between them. There are 14 residues in the CDR3. Here the CDR3 reads CAIKQPSSYNEQFF. The CDR3 DNA sequence: TGTGCCATCAAACAGCCAAGCTCCTACAATGAGCAGTTCTTC.

V usage is TRBV7-9 and J usage is TRBJ2-1; 7 bases fit TRBD2. This CDR3 region has 15 residues. The germline gives CDR1 SEHNR, CDR2 FQNEAQ (reference sequence). Trimming took 1 base from V and 9 from J; bases not matched to a gene: 9. The CDR3 sequence is CASSLVWAGEGEQFF. Here the CDR3 DNA reads TGTGCCAGCAGCTTAGTATGGGCGGGAGAAGGTGAGCAGTTCTTC.

This clonotype turned up a few times. This chain links TRBV28 with TRBJ1-2; no reliable D call. Germline V lookup: CDR1 MDHEN, CDR2 SYDVKM. V shed 5 bases and J shed 8 bases, with 12 bases lying between them. The CDR3 is made up of 12 amino acids. The CDR3 loop reads CASSPWLRGYTF. CDR3 in DNA: TGTGCCAGCAGTCCCTGGCTGCGGGGCTACACCTTC.

V gene TRBV5-1 combines with J gene TRBJ1-2; TRBD1 aligns across 12 bases. Germline CDR1 and CDR2: SGHRS and YFSETQ. V was pared by 4 bases and J by 8 bases, with 9 bases of the junction left unmatched. The CDR3 contains 15 residues. The CDR3 coding sequence is TGCGCCAGCAGCCGATCCGGGACAGGGGGCGACGGCTACACCTTC. This encodes CASSRSGTGGDGYTF.

This clonotype was observed a few times. V and J are TRBV20-1 and TRBJ2-3, with a weak D call TRBD1 (5 bases). The CDR3 is 14 amino acids. The germline gives CDR1 DFQATT, CDR2 SNEGSKA (reference sequence). V lost 2 bases, J lost 4 bases, and 13 bases lay in between. This CDR3 reads CSARTPGLPDTQYF. CDR3 DNA sequence: TGCAGTGCTAGAACCCCAGGGTTGCCAGATACGCAGTATTTT.

The V call is TRBV28, the J call TRBJ2-1; 8 nucleotides align to TRBD2. CDR3 length: 15 amino acids. J gave up 3 bases and V 5 bases, and 6 bases lay outside the gene matches. CDR1 is MDHEN, CDR2 SYDVKM, per germline. In DNA, the CDR3 is TGTGCCAGCAGTGTCCGGGGGGGCCTCTACAATGAGCAGTTCTTC. Translated, it gives CASSVRGGLYNEQFF.

This clonotype has just a few counts. This chain links TRBV5-1 with TRBJ2-2; possibly TRBD2 for D (6 bases). The V and J ends lost 1 base and 0 bases respectively, with 10 bases between them. The CDR3 is 16 amino acids. Germline V gene sequence: CDR1 SGHRS, CDR2 YFSETQ. The DNA of the CDR3 is TGCGCCAGCAGCTTGTTCGGGGGTCCGAACACCGGGGAGCTGTTTTTT. Protein sequence: CASSLFGGPNTGELFF.

Only a few counts were recorded for this clonotype. The chain carries TRBV15 and TRBJ2-7, with 12 bases lining up with TRBD2. The CDR3 covers 16 residues. The J segment lost 2 bases and the V segment lost 3 bases, leaving 5 bases of the junction unmatched. The germline gives CDR1 LNHNV, CDR2 YYDKDF (reference sequence). The CDR3 sequence is CATSSRLAGAPYEQYF. CDR3 DNA: TGTGCCACCAGCAGTCGACTAGCGGGAGCCCCCTACGAGCAGTACTTC.

This chain links TRBV29-1 with TRBJ2-7; TRBD1 aligns across 7 bases. Germline V gene data show CDR1 as SQVTM and CDR2 as ANQGSEA. This CDR3 is 15 amino acids long. The V gene end was trimmed by 0 bases and the J gene end by 2 bases; junction bases not matched to a gene: 7. The CDR3 region has the DNA TGCAGCGTTGAAGAAACGCGGACAGGAGCCTACGAGCAGTACTTC. Its translation: CSVEETRTGAYEQYF.

This clonotype was recorded at least ten times. The rearrangement joins TRBV9 to TRBJ2-1; the D is unclear. Germline loops: CDR1 SGDLS, CDR2 YYNGEE. The CDR3 runs to 13 residues. V lost 2 bases and J lost 8, with 11 bases in between. The CDR3 reads CASSVVSSDEQFF. In DNA, the CDR3 is TGTGCCAGCAGCGTGGTTAGCTCCGATGAGCAGTTCTTC.

This clonotype was observed a few times. The chain has TRBV4-3 and TRBJ1-2; D is possibly TRBD1 (6 bases). Germline V CDR1 and CDR2: LGHNA, YSLEER. The CDR3 is made up of 14 amino acids. Trimming left V 0 bases short and J 4 bases short, with 9 bases between. CDR3 sequence reads: CASSQEIGGYGYTF. As DNA, the CDR3 is TGCGCCAGCAGCCAAGAAATAGGGGGCTATGGCTACACCTTC.

In this sample, this clonotype turned up many times. The V gene is TRBV12-3 or TRBV12-4, the J gene TRBJ2-5; a possible D gene is TRBD2 (5 bases). V was clipped by 6 bases and J by 4 bases, with 12 bases between them. The CDR3 extends over 13 amino acids. CDR3 in DNA: TGTGCCAGCAGCGAGGGATCCATAGAGACCCAGTACTTC. It specifies CASSEGSIETQYF.

This clonotype appeared a few times. V and J are TRBV20-1 and TRBJ2-1; no definite D call. CDR3 length: 12 amino acids. Per the germline V gene, CDR1 is DFQATT and CDR2 is SNEGSKA (reference sequence). V gave up 3 bases and J gave up 7 bases, with 10 bases separating them. The CDR3 sequence: CSASQYVNEQFF. The CDR3 region has the DNA TGCAGTGCTAGTCAATACGTTAATGAGCAGTTCTTC.

This clonotype appeared a few times. The chain uses TRBV28 and TRBJ2-7, with 7 bases matching TRBD1. V gave up 5 bases and J gave up 2 bases; unmatched junction bases: 6. CDR3 size: 14 residues. Germline V lookup: CDR1 MDHEN, CDR2 SYDVKM. Written as DNA, the CDR3 is TGTGCCAGCAGTCCGGGACAGCAAACCTACGAGCAGTACTTC. Translating gives CASSPGQQTYEQYF.

This clonotype was picked up many times. The chain has TRBV18 and TRBJ2-2; D not certain. Per the germline V gene, CDR1 is KGHSH and CDR2 is LQKENI. Between the trimmed V and J ends, which lost 6 bases and 3 bases, there was a span of 8 bases. The CDR3 is 13 amino acids. CDR3 DNA: TGTGCCAGCTCCCTGACCGACACCGGGGAGCTGTTTTTT. It is translated as CASSLTDTGELFF.

This clonotype was seen more than once but under ten times. This chain joins TRBV5-1 and TRBJ1-1; D is ambiguous. Per germline, CDR1 SGHRS and CDR2 YFSETQ. V lost 1 base, J lost 1 base, and 5 bases lay in between. The CDR3 sequence is 13 residues long. This CDR3 reads CASSLIWNTEAFF. The CDR3 DNA reads TGCGCCAGCAGCTTGATCTGGAACACTGAAGCTTTCTTT.

The CDR3 here is CASSQDHRGKVSPAQPQHF. DNA for the CDR3: TGCGCCAGCAGCCAAGATCACAGGGGGAAGGTTTCCCCGGCCCAGCCCCAGCATTTT. This chain uses TRBV4-3 with TRBJ1-5; 8 nucleotides agree with TRBD1. This CDR3 is 19 amino acids long. The V gene end was trimmed by 0 bases and the J gene end by 7 bases; junction bases not matched to a gene: 17. Germline V gene data show CDR1 as LGHNA and CDR2 as YSLEER.

The sample holds one count of this clonotype. The chain combines TRBV9 with TRBJ2-7, with 7 bases matching TRBD1. The CDR3 spans 14 residues. The V and J ends lost 3 bases and 4 bases, in that order; junction bases with no gene match: 7. Germline V gene lookup returns CDR1 SGDLS and CDR2 YYNGEE. CDR3: CASSAPNRGYEQYF. CDR3 DNA sequence: TGTGCCAGCAGCGCCCCGAACAGGGGTTACGAGCAGTACTTC.

This clonotype was found a few times. The V call is TRBV11-2, the J call TRBJ1-1, with D possibly being TRBD1 (5 bases). CDR1 SGHAT and CDR2 FQNNGV come from the germline V gene. This CDR3 is built from 15 residues. Between the trimmed V and J ends, which lost 1 base and 0 bases, there was a span of 9 bases. CDR3 protein: CASSLVLGLNTEAFF. Written as DNA, the CDR3 is TGTGCCAGCAGCTTAGTTTTGGGGCTGAACACTGAAGCTTTCTTT.

This clonotype was detected only a few times. The junction shows a germline mismatch at one end, possibly a read error. This chain connects TRBV12-3 or TRBV12-4 to TRBJ2-5; 8 bases match TRBD1. This CDR3 region has 13 residues. CDR3 loop: CASSTRGQGSPLF. CDR3 nucleotides: TGTGCCAGCAGTACCCGCGGACAGGGAAGTCCCCTATTC.